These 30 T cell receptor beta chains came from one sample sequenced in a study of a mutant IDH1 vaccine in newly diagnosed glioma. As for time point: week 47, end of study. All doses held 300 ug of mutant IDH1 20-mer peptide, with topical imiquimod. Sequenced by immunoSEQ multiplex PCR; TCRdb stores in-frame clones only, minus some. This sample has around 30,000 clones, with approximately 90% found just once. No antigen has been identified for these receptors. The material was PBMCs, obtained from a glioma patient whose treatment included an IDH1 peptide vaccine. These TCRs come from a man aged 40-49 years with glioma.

The CDR3 spells CASSSLEAAGATTDTQYF. CDR3 bases: TGTGCCAGCAGCTCACTCGAGGCAGCGGGGGCTACCACAGATACGCAGTATTTT. V is TRBV5-6 and J is TRBJ2-3; 8 bases are shared with TRBD2. The CDR3 is 18 residues long. Germline values: CDR1 SGHDT, CDR2 YYEEEE. With 3 bases clipped from V and 2 bases from J, the junction kept 14 bases outside the gene matches.

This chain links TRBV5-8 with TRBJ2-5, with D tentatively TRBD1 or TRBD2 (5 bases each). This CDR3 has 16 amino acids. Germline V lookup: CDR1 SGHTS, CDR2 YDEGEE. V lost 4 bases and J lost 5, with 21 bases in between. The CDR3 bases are TGTGCCAGCAGCATCAACCGGGACCCCAGAGGGGAGACCCAGTACTTC. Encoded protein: CASSINRDPRGETQYF.

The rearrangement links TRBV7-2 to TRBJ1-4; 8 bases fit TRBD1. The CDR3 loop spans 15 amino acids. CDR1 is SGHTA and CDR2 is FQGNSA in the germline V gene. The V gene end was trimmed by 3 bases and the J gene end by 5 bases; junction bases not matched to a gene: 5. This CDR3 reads CASSFDRGENEKLFF. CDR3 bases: TGTGCCAGCAGCTTCGACAGGGGAGAAAATGAAAAACTGTTTTTT.

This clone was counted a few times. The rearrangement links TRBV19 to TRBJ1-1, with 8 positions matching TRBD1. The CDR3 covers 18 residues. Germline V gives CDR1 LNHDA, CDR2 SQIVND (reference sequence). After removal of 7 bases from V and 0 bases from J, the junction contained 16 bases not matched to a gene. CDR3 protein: CASTAPDRGKVMNTEAFF. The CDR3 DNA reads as TGTGCCAGTACCGCCCCCGACAGGGGCAAAGTCATGAACACTGAAGCTTTCTTT. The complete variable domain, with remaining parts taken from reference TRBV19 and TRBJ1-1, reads DGGITQSPKYLFRKEGQNVTLSCEQNLNHDAMYWYRQDPGQGLRLIYYSQIVNDFQKGDIAEGYSVSREKKESFPLTVTSAQKNPTAFYLCASTAPDRGKVMNTEAFFGQGTRLTVV.

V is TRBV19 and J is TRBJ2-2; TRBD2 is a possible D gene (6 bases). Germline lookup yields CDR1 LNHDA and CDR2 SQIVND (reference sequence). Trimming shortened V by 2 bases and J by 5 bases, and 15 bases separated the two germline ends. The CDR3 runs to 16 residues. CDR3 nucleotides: TGTGCCAGTAGTATAATAGGTCTAGCGTCTACCGGGGAGCTGTTTTTT. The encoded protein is CASSIIGLASTGELFF. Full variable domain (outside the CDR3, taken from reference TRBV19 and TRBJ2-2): DGGITQSPKYLFRKEGQNVTLSCEQNLNHDAMYWYRQDPGQGLRLIYYSQIVNDFQKGDIAEGYSVSREKKESFPLTVTSAQKNPTAFYLCASSIIGLASTGELFFGEGSRLTVL.

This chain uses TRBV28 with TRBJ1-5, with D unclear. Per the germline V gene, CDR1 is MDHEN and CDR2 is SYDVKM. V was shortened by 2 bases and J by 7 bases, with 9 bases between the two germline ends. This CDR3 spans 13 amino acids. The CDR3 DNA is TGTGCCAGCAGTTTAGGGGTGCGCCAGCCCCAGCATTTT. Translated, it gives CASSLGVRQPQHF.

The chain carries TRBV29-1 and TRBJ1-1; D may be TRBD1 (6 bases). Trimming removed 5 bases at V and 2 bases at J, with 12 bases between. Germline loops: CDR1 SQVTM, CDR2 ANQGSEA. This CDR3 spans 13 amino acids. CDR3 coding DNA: TGCAGCGTTAGGCGGGACATAAACACTGAAGCTTTCTTT. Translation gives CSVRRDINTEAFF.

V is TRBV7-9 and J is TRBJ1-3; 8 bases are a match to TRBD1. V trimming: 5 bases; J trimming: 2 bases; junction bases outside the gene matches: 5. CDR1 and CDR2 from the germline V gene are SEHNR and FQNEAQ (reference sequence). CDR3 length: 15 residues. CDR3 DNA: TGTGCCAGCAGCCTACAGGGGGTAACTGGAAACACCATATATTTT. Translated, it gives CASSLQGVTGNTIYF. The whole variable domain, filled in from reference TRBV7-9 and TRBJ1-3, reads DTGVSQNPRHKITKRGQNVTFRCDPISEHNRLYWYRQTLGQGPEFLTYFQNEAQLEKSRLLSDRFSAERPKGSFSTLEIQRTEQGDSAMYLCASSLQGVTGNTIYFGEGSWLTVV.

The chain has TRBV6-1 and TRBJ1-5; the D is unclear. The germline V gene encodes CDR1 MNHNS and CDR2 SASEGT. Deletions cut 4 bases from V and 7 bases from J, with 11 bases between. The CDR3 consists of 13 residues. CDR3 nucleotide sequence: TGTGCCAGCAGTGCGTCTTACGACCAGCCCCAGCATTTT. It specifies CASSASYDQPQHF.

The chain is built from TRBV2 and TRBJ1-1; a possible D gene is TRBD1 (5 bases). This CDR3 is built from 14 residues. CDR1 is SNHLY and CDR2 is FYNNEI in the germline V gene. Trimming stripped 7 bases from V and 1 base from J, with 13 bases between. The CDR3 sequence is CASMSDSANTEAFF. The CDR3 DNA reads TGTGCCAGCATGTCCGACAGCGCGAACACTGAAGCTTTCTTT.

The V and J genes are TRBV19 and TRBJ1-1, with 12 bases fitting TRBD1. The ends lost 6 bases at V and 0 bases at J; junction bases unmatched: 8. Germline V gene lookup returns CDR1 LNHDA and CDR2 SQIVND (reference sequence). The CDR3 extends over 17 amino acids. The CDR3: CASSPGTGGRMNTEAFF. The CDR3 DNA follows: TGTGCCAGTAGCCCGGGGACAGGGGGCCGGATGAACACTGAAGCTTTCTTT.

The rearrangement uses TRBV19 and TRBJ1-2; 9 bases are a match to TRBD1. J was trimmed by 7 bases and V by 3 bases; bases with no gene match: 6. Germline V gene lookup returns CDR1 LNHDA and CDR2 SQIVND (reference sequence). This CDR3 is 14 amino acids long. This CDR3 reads CASSIAQGAGGYTF. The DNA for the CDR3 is TGTGCCAGTAGTATCGCACAGGGGGCCGGTGGCTACACCTTC.

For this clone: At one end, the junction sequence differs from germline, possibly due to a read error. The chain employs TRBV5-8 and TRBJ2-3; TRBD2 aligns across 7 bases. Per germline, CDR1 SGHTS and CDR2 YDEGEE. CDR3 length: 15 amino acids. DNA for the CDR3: TGTGCCAGCAACTTGGGGCGGGAGATCACAGATACGCAGTATTTT. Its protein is CASNLGREITDTQYF.

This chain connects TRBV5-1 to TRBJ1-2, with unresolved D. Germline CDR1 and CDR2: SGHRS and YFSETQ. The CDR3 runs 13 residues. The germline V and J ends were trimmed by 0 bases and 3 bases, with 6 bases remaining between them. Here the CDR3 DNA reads TGCGCCAGCAGCTTGGACGGGGACTATGGCTACACCTTC. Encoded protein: CASSLDGDYGYTF.

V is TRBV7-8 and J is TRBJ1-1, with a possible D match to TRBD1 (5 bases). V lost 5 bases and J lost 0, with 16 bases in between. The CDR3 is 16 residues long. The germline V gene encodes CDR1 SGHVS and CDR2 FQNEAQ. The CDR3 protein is CASSPTVGQVNTEAFF. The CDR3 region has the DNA TGTGCCAGCAGCCCGACTGTGGGGCAAGTGAACACTGAAGCTTTCTTT.

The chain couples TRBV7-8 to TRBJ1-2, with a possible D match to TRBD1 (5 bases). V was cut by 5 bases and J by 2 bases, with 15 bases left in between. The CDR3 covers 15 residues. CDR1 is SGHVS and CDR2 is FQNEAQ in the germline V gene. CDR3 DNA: TGTGCCAGCAGCACGTTCGAGACAGAAAACTATGGCTACACCTTC. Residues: CASSTFETENYGYTF. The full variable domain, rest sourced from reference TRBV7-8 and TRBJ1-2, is GAGVSQSPRYKVAKRGQDVALRCDPISGHVSLFWYQQALGQGPEFLTYFQNEAQLDKSGLPSDRFFAERPEGSVSTLKIQRTQQEDSAVYLCASSTFETENYGYTFGSGTRLTVV.

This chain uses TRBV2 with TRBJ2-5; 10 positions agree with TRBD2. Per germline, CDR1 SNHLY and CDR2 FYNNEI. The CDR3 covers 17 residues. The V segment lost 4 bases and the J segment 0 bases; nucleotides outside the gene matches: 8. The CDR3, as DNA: TGTGCCAGCAGTGTTAGCGGGAGGACCCTGTACCAAGAGACCCAGTACTTC. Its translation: CASSVSGRTLYQETQYF.

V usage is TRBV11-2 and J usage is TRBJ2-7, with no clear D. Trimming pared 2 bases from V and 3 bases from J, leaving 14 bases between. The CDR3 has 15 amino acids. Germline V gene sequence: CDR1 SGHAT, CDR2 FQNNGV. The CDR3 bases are TGTGCCAGCAGCTTAAATCCAAGTTCCTTCTACGAGCAGTACTTC. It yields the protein CASSLNPSSFYEQYF.

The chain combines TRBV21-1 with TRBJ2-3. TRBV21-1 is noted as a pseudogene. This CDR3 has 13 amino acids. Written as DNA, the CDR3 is TGTGCCACCAGGAGGGACCGCACAGATACGCAGTATTTT. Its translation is CATRRDRTDTQYF.

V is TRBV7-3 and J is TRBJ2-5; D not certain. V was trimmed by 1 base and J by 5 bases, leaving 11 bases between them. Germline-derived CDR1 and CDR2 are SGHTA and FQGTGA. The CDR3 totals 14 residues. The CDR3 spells CASSLMGSRETQYF. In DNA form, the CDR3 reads TGTGCCAGCAGCTTAATGGGGTCGCGGGAGACCCAGTACTTC.

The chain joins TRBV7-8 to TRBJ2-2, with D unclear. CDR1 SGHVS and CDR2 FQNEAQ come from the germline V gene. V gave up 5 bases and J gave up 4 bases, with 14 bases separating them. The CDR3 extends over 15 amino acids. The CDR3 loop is CASSPFAWSTGELFF. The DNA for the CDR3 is TGTGCCAGCAGCCCCTTTGCCTGGAGCACCGGGGAGCTGTTTTTT.

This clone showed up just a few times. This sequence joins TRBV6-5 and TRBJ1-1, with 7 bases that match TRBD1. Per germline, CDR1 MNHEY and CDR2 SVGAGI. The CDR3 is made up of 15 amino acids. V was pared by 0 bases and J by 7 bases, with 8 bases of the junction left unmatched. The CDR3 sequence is CASSYSPRGVGEAFF. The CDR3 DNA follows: TGTGCCAGCAGTTACTCTCCCAGGGGGGTTGGTGAAGCTTTCTTT.

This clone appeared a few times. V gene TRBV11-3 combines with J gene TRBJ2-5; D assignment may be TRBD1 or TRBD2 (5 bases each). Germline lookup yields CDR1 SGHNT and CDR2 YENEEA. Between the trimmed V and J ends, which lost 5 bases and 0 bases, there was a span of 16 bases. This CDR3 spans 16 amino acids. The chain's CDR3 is CASSLGTEGNQETQYF. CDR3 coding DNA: TGTGCCAGCAGCCTCGGGACCGAGGGAAACCAAGAGACCCAGTACTTC.

The CDR3 nucleotides are TGTGCCAGCAATGCGGGGGGCGCGACCGGGGCCAACGTCCTGACTTTC. This translates into CASNAGGATGANVLTF. V usage is TRBV28 and J usage is TRBJ2-6, with 8 bases identical to TRBD2. The J segment lost 4 bases and the V segment lost 7 bases, leaving 9 bases of the junction unmatched. Germline CDR1 MDHEN, CDR2 SYDVKM. This CDR3 is built from 16 residues.

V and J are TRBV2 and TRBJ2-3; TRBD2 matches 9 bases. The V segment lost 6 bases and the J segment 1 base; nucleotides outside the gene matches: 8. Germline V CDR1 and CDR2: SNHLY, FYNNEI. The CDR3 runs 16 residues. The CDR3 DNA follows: TGTGCCAGCAGCCACACTAGCGGGTCAGGCACAGATACGCAGTATTTT. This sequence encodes CASSHTSGSGTDTQYF.

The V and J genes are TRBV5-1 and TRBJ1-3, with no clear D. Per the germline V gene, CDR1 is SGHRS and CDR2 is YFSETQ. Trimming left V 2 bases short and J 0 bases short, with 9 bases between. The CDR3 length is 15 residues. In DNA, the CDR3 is TGCGCCAGCAGCTTCGCGGCGAGCTCTGGAAACACCATATATTTT. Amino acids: CASSFAASSGNTIYF.

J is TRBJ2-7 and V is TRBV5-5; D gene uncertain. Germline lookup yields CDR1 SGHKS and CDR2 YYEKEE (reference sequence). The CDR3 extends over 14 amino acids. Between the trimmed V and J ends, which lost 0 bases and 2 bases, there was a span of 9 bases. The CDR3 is CASSLVDAAYEQYF. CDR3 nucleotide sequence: TGTGCCAGCAGCTTGGTGGACGCGGCCTACGAGCAGTACTTC.

CDR3 DNA: TGTGCCAGCAGCTTAAGACCTGAGGACATTCAGTACTTC. It is translated as CASSLRPEDIQYF. The chain carries TRBV7-9 and TRBJ2-4; D is uncertain. The ends were cut back, 2 bases at V and 8 bases at J, with 10 bases in the middle. Germline V gene lookup returns CDR1 SEHNR and CDR2 FQNEAQ (reference sequence). This CDR3 is built from 13 residues.

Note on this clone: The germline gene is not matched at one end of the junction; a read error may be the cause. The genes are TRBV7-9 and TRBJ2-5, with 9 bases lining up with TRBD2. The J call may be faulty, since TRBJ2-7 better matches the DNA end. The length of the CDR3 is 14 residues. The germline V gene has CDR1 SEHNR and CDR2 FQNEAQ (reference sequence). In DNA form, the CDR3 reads TGTGCCAGCAGTTTAGCGGGAGTGTCCTACGAGCAGTACTTC. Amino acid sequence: CASSLAGVSYEQYF.

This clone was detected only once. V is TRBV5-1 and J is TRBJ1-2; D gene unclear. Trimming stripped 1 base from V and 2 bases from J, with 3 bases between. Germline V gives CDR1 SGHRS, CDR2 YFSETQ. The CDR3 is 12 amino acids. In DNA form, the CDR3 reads TGCGCCAGCAGCTTGTCGAACTATGGCTACACCTTC. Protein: CASSLSNYGYTF.